This is a list of T cell receptor beta chains from one sample in a study of long-term antiretroviral therapy in people with HIV. Sequencing used immunoSEQ multiplex PCR; TCRdb keeps in-frame clones, though not all of them. The profile shows roughly 36,000 clones, roughly 84% of them singletons. The material was unsorted PBMCs, obtained just over 2.7 years before starting antiretroviral therapy. These receptors all stem from a woman aged 30 to 39 with HIV. Both conserved end residues are part of each CDR3. Fields, in order: V gene, clone size, D gene, J gene, CDR3 DNA, CDR3 protein. A D gene is named only where the DNA matches it firmly. Some rows mark clone size as missing; the rest say once, few, many or name a class of expanded clone.

TRBV7-3	NA	NA	TRBJ1-1	TGTGCCAGCAGCGGATACAGGGACGCGAACACTGAAGCTTTCTTT	CASSGYRDANTEAFF
TRBV2	NA	NA	TRBJ2-5	TGTGCCAGCAGTGAAGCGGGCCAGAGCCTCGGGACCCAGTACTTC	CASSEAGQSLGTQYF
TRBV11-2	NA	NA	TRBJ2-5	TGTGCCAGCACGCGAGCCCAAGTATCAACACCCGCGGAGACCCAGTACTTC	CASTRAQVSTPAETQYF
TRBV29-1	NA	TRBD2	TRBJ2-1	TGCAGCGTTGTTTCTAGCGGGGGGGCATGGTCCTACAATGAGCAGTTCTTC	CSVVSSGGAWSYNEQFF
TRBV6-1	NA	NA	TRBJ1-4	TGTGCCAGCCGTGAAGGGTTGGGGAAAAAACTGTTTTTT	CASREGLGKKLFF
TRBV27	few	NA	TRBJ2-2	TGTGCCAGCACCTCACCAGGGGGGAGACCGTCCGGGGAGCTGTTTTTT	CASTSPGGRPSGELFF
TRBV18	NA	NA	TRBJ2-2	TGTGCCAGCTCACCCCCCCTGGGGGGCGTTTACACCGGGGAGCTGTTTTTT	CASSPPLGGVYTGELFF
TRBV19	NA	NA	TRBJ1-5	TGTGCCAGTAGTACGGGGACGAATCAGCCCCAGCATTTT	CASSTGTNQPQHF
TRBV7-2	once	NA	TRBJ2-1	TGTGCCAGCAGCTTAACCAGCGATGAGCAGTTCTTC	CASSLTSDEQFF
TRBV28	NA	NA	TRBJ2-7	TGTGCCAGCAGTCCCCCACCTTCGGCGGGGGCCCAGGAGCAGTACTTC	CASSPPPSAGAQEQYF
TRBV18	once	TRBD1	TRBJ2-1	TGTGCCAGCTCACTAGGACAGGGAAAGGGCAATGAGCAGTTCTTC	CASSLGQGKGNEQFF
TRBV30	NA	NA	TRBJ1-3	TGTGCTGTGGGGCCTCCAGGAGCCTCTGGAAACACCATATATTTT	CAVGPPGASGNTIYF
TRBV28	NA	NA	TRBJ1-6	TGTGCCAGCACCCGGGCGGATTCACCCCTCCACTTT	CASTRADSPLHF
TRBV7-7	NA	NA	TRBJ2-7	TGTGCCAGCAGCCAGGGACCCTCCTACGAGCAGTACTTC	CASSQGPSYEQYF
TRBV9	NA	NA	TRBJ2-2	TGTGCCAGCAGCGTGATCCCGAACACCGGGGAGCTGTTTTTT	CASSVIPNTGELFF
TRBV7-2	NA	NA	TRBJ2-4	TGTGCCAGCAGCTCAGGAGGCATTCAGTACTTC	CASSSGGIQYF
TRBV27	NA	TRBD1	TRBJ2-2	TGTGCCAGCAGTTTAGGTGGACAGGGGGCGCCCGGGGAGCTGTTTTTT	CASSLGGQGAPGELFF
TRBV9	NA	NA	TRBJ2-6	TGTGCCAGCAGCGTAGGGGGGATTGGGGCCAACGTCCTGACTTTC	CASSVGGIGANVLTF
TRBV12-5	NA	NA	TRBJ1-1	TGTGCTAGTGGTTTACATTCGGGGGGCACTGAAGCTTTCTTT	CASGLHSGGTEAFF
TRBV2	NA	NA	TRBJ1-2	TGTGCCAGCAGAGGGAGGGCGCGCACCTTC	CASRGRARTF
TRBV4-1	NA	NA	TRBJ1-1	TGCGCAGCCGCGGAGGGGGTGAACACTGAAGCTTTCTTT	CAAAEGVNTEAFF
TRBV7-9	NA	TRBD1	TRBJ1-2	TGTGCCAGCAGCCACCCGGGACAGGGGTTCTACACCTTC	CASSHPGQGFYTF
TRBV6-5	NA	NA	TRBJ2-2	TGTGCCAGCAGTTACTCGGGGAACTGGGAGCTGTTTTTT	CASSYSGNWELFF
TRBV5-1	NA	TRBD1	TRBJ1-5	TGCGCCAGCAGCTTAGGGGACAGGGAGGGGGATCAGCCCCAGCATTTT	CASSLGDREGDQPQHF
TRBV19	NA	NA	TRBJ1-2	TGTGCCAGTAGTAGACAGGTCTTCTCTAACTATGGCTACACCTTC	CASSRQVFSNYGYTF
TRBV21-1	NA	NA	TRBJ1-5	TGTGCCAGCAGCAAGGTAAAGGGCCCCCAGACGTATAGCAATCAGCCCCAGCATTTT	CASSKVKGPQTYSNQPQHF
TRBV7-2	NA	TRBD2	TRBJ2-1	TGTGCCAGCAGCTTAGTTGGGGCTAGCGGGGGGGCGCAGTTCTTC	CASSLVGASGGAQFF
TRBV2	NA	NA	TRBJ1-5	TGTGCCAGCAGTGAAACCCGGTCGGGATTGCCCCAGCATTTT	CASSETRSGLPQHF
TRBV30	NA	NA	TRBJ1-2	TGTGCCTGGAGTGAAAACAGGGTAGCCTATGGCTACACCTTC	CAWSENRVAYGYTF
TRBV7-9	NA	NA	TRBJ2-3	TGTGCCAGCAGCCCCACCCTGGGCACAGATACGCAGTATTTT	CASSPTLGTDTQYF
TRBV10-3	NA	NA	TRBJ2-3	TGTGCCATCAGTCCCCTTGGGGGGTCGGGAGATACGCAGTATTTT	CAISPLGGSGDTQYF
TRBV6-6	NA	NA	TRBJ1-1	TGTGCCAGCAGTTCCCAAAGGTTCGGGTCGAACACTGAAGCTTTCTTT	CASSSQRFGSNTEAFF
TRBV28	NA	TRBD1	TRBJ1-5	TGTGCCAGCAGCCCGCGTCGTACAGGGGGCTCGTCTCAGCCCCAGCATTTT	CASSPRRTGGSSQPQHF
TRBV27	once	TRBD1	TRBJ1-1	TGTGCCAGCAGTCCCCTCCAGGGGGCGAGTGGAGCTTTCTTT	CASSPLQGASGAFF
TRBV5-1	once	NA	TRBJ2-5	TGCGCCAGCAGCTTGAGTACAGGGCAAGAGACCCAGTACTTC	CASSLSTGQETQYF
TRBV5-4	NA	TRBD2	TRBJ2-1	TGTGCCAGCAGCTTGGGTGGAAGCGGGGGGGCCTACAATGAGCAGTTCTTC	CASSLGGSGGAYNEQFF
TRBV7-7	NA	NA	TRBJ2-5	TGTGCCAGCAGCTCTTGTTGGTTCTTCCAAGAGACCCAGTACTTC	CASSSCWFFQETQYF
TRBV30	NA	NA	TRBJ2-2	TGTGCCTGGAGTGCGAGGGGCACCGGGGAGCTGTTTTTT	CAWSARGTGELFF
TRBV6-5	NA	NA	TRBJ1-5	TGTGCCAGCAGTTCGAGGGAAGATCAGCCCCAGCATTTT	CASSSREDQPQHF
TRBV5-1	NA	NA	TRBJ2-1	TGCGCCAGCAGGGGTCTAGCGACTAACAATGAGCAGTTCTTC	CASRGLATNNEQFF
TRBV6-5	NA	NA	TRBJ2-3	TGTGCCAGCAGTTACACCTCAAGCACAGATACGCAGTATTTT	CASSYTSSTDTQYF
TRBV5-4	once	NA	TRBJ2-1	TGTGCCAGCAGCTTGGCCCCCTCCTACAATGAGCAGTTCTTC	CASSLAPSYNEQFF
TRBV10-1	NA	TRBD2	TRBJ2-2	TGCGCCAGCAGTGAGGGTAGCGGGGGGAACACCGGGGAGCTGTTTTTT	CASSEGSGGNTGELFF
TRBV5-6	NA	TRBD1	TRBJ1-5	TGTGCCAGCAGCCTAACAGGGGTCAATCAGCCCCAGCATTTT	CASSLTGVNQPQHF
TRBV15	NA	NA	TRBJ2-7	TGTGCCACCAGCAGCCCAATTTCAGGGTACCTGAGCGAGCAGTACTTC	CATSSPISGYLSEQYF
TRBV7-6	NA	TRBD2	TRBJ2-3	TGTGCCAGCAGCCTCGGACTAGCGGGGGGGAGCACAGATACGCAGTATTTT	CASSLGLAGGSTDTQYF
TRBV7-9	NA	NA	TRBJ2-2	TGTGCCAGCAGCTTAGATTGGCGCCAGCGCACCGGGGAGCTGTTTTTT	CASSLDWRQRTGELFF
TRBV30	NA	NA	TRBJ1-5	TGTGCCTGGAGTAGTCTCCTGAATCAGCCCCAGCATTTT	CAWSSLLNQPQHF
TRBV30	NA	TRBD1	TRBJ1-1	TGTGCCTGCTATCTGGACAGGGGGCGAGCTTTCTTT	CACYLDRGRAFF
TRBV20-1	NA	NA	TRBJ2-7	TGCAGTGCTAGAGGGGACCACGAGCAGTACTTC	CSARGDHEQYF
TRBV9	NA	NA	TRBJ2-3	TGTGCCAGCAGCGTAGCACCAGAGAGGGATACGCAGTATTTT	CASSVAPERDTQYF
TRBV9	NA	TRBD1	TRBJ2-5	TGTGCCAGCAGCGCCGCCATGGACAGGAGAGGGGAGACCCAGTACTTC	CASSAAMDRRGETQYF
TRBV29-1	NA	NA	TRBJ1-1	TGCAGCGTAGAGGACAGCATGAACACTGAAGCTTTCTTT	CSVEDSMNTEAFF
TRBV7-2	NA	NA	TRBJ1-2	TGTGCCAGCAGCTCCCTGGTGAGGGGTCTTGGCTACACCTTC	CASSSLVRGLGYTF